These T cell receptor beta chains were read from a single sample in a study of cytomegalovirus exposure and HLA in healthy donors. Assay: immunoSEQ multiplex PCR; the TCRdb copy retains only in-frame clones and omits some. The data hold 110,000 to 150,000 clones, with over 75% observed a single time. Material for sequencing was PBMCs. The receptors stem from a woman aged 45 to 65 in good health and CMV-seropositive. CDR3s include the opening cysteine and the closing phenylalanine or tryptophan.

len	j_gene	v_gene	CDR3aa
15	TRBJ2-7	TRBV7-8	CASSLALGNSYEQYF
15	TRBJ1-6	TRBV2	CASNLGQPNNSPLHF
14	TRBJ1-5	TRBV2	CASSGQGGNQPQHF
16	TRBJ2-7	TRBV11-3	CASSLDRSGHTYEQYF
15	TRBJ2-2	TRBV11-3	CASSPGGRGAGELFF
17	TRBJ2-1	TRBV4-2	CASSQVSAGQSYNEQFF
13	TRBJ1-5	TRBV6-1	CASTGDSNQPQHF
13	TRBJ1-5	TRBV18	CASSRDRDQPQHF
12	TRBJ1-2	TRBV2	CASSEDRVGYTF
15	TRBJ1-5	TRBV6-1	CASNRQFQGNQPQHF
13	TRBJ2-7	TRBV7-2	CASSWDRPYEQYF
15	TRBJ1-2	TRBV6-1	CASSEAQGSNYGYTF
14	TRBJ2-2	TRBV7-2	CASRTSGNTGELFF
12	TRBJ2-1	TRBV6-1	CASSNYQNEQFF
13	TRBJ2-7	TRBV18	CASSPGQGEGRYF
13	TRBJ2-7	TRBV29-1	CSVEVGQGYEQYF
14	TRBJ2-2	TRBV7-8	CASSSYRNTGELFF
13	TRBJ2-5	TRBV5-1	CASKSGGEETQYF
14	TRBJ1-1	TRBV7-9	CASSLGTGTVKAFF
16	TRBJ1-6	TRBV19	CASSRTPGQDNSPLHF
14	TRBJ1-6	TRBV6-1	CASSVTGPDSPLHF
13	TRBJ2-5	TRBV5-4	CASSFRVGETQYF
16	TRBJ2-3	TRBV6-1	CASSDQGQGSRDTQYF
15	TRBJ2-2	TRBV7-2	CASSFGQGATGELFF
15	TRBJ2-2	TRBV5-8	CASGTGTVDTGELFF
18	TRBJ2-6	TRBV5-4	CASSSPGQRFSGANVLTF
14	TRBJ1-5	TRBV6-5	CASSPGTDYQPQHF
14	TRBJ2-5	TRBV15	CATSRGLAGETQYF
13	TRBJ1-2	TRBV10-3	CAISGGRQGDCTF
14	TRBJ1-2	TRBV7-2	CASSLAPDSSGYTF
16	TRBJ1-3	TRBV30	CAWNSPGETGDNTIYF
14	TRBJ2-7	TRBV11-3	CASSFGGNPYEQYF
15	TRBJ2-7	TRBV5-1	CASAAGGAGVLEQYF
15	TRBJ1-1	TRBV6-1	CASSVSATEDTEAFF
17	TRBJ2-3	TRBV11-2	CASSAKIIAGVTDTQYF
17	TRBJ1-6	TRBV30	CAWCGHQQGDYNSPLHF
15	TRBJ2-3	TRBV7-9	CASSLGTGDRDTQYF
13	TRBJ1-1	TRBV11-2	CASSLGLGVGAFF
14	TRBJ2-7	TRBV5-1	CASSPSISSYEQYF
14	TRBJ2-5	TRBV7-9	CASSLGREQETQYF
15	TRBJ1-2	TRBV9	CASSVNLGETGGYTF
13	TRBJ2-3	TRBV29-1	CSVKTGGADTQYF
15	TRBJ1-1	TRBV4-2	CASSPLSPASGEAFF
14	TRBJ1-6	TRBV6-5	CASSRGQGDSPLHF
16	TRBJ1-6	TRBV7-2	CASSLSPVVNNSPLHF
16	TRBJ1-1	TRBV19	CASSIGQGVLNTEAFF
12	TRBJ1-1	TRBV19	CASSTGGFEAFF
14	TRBJ1-2	TRBV4-1	CASSQYTGNYGYTF
15	TRBJ2-7	TRBV6-5	CASSYPGQGTYEQYF
12	TRBJ2-7	TRBV7-2	CASSLSGYEQYF
15	TRBJ2-7	TRBV5-4	CASSPESSGIEEQYF
14	TRBJ1-2	TRBV7-9	CASSRATGDYGYTF
15	TRBJ1-4	TRBV7-9	CASSSRTGGNEKLFF
13	TRBJ2-5	TRBV5-5	CASSPDSQETQYF
15	TRBJ1-3	TRBV5-1	CASSPGQGSGNTIYF
17	TRBJ1-1	TRBV7-2	CASSLGGRTAMNTEAFF
18	TRBJ2-5	TRBV5-4	CASSLEVWSSGDQETQYF
14	TRBJ1-1	TRBV28	CASSSLTGNTEAFF
12	TRBJ1-2	TRBV28	CASSLESDGYTF
15	TRBJ1-2	TRBV15	CATSRQGQVAYGYTF